Below are 8 T cell receptor beta chains sequenced from a single sample in a study of T-cell memory formation after mild COVID-19. TCRdb recomputed calls from the 5' RACE reads with MiXCR, one row per CDR3 protein. The sample consists of fewer than 110,000 distinct CDR3 sequences, approximately 15% of them appearing once. The sequenced material came from PBMCs or a T cell subset sorted from them (not recorded which). The receptors derive from a man between 18 and 29 years old who had mild COVID-19 (a few samples of this study predate the infection). Cell type and time point are not known.

The chain joins TRBV3-1 to TRBJ2-5; perhaps TRBD2 as D (6 bases). Trimming removed 5 bases at V and 1 base at J, with 11 bases between. This CDR3 region has 14 residues. The germline V gene has CDR1 LGHDT and CDR2 YNNKEL (reference sequence). CDR3 protein: CASSSRDFQETQYF. DNA for the CDR3: TGTGCCAGCAGCTCACGGGACTTCCAAGAGACCCAGTACTTC.

This clonotype was observed at least ten times. The chain is built from TRBV4-1 and TRBJ2-1; no definite D call. V lost 0 bases to trimming and J lost 4 bases, with 13 bases between them. This CDR3 region has 16 residues. CDR1 is MGHRA, CDR2 YSYEKL, per germline. The CDR3 DNA follows: TGCGCCAGCAGCCAAGATATCGGAGCAGGTTACAATGAGCAGTTCTTC. As protein: CASSQDIGAGYNEQFF.

This chain connects TRBV27 to TRBJ2-3, with D perhaps TRBD2 (7 bases). The CDR3 covers 14 residues. Germline V CDR1 and CDR2: MNHEY, SMNVEV (reference sequence). The V end lost 8 bases, the J end lost 5 bases, and 17 bases lay between the germline ends. Here the CDR3 DNA reads TGTGCCAGCCGCCCCGGGGGGCGAGGAGATACGCAGTATTTT. Translated: CASRPGGRGDTQYF.

This sequence joins TRBV12-3 or TRBV12-4 and TRBJ2-1, with D unclear. This CDR3 has 11 amino acids. Deletions cut 3 bases from V and 10 bases from J, with 7 bases between. This CDR3 reads CASSFMYEQFF. CDR3 bases: TGTGCCAGCAGTTTTATGTACGAGCAGTTCTTC.

The chain combines TRBV4-1 with TRBJ2-7; D is ambiguous. The germline V gene has CDR1 MGHRA and CDR2 YSYEKL. V was shortened by 1 base and J by 0 bases, with 4 bases between the two germline ends. CDR3 length equals 13 residues. The CDR3 nucleotides are TGCGCCAGCAGCCAAGTCGTCTCCTACGAGCAGTACTTC. It translates to CASSQVVSYEQYF.

V gene TRBV6-2 or TRBV6-3 combines with J gene TRBJ1-1, with D unresolved. This CDR3 region has 13 residues. The V gene's germline CDR1 is MNHEY and CDR2 SVGEGT. The V end lost 6 bases, the J end lost 3 bases, and 11 bases lay between the germline ends. CDR3: CASSHRGYTEAFF. In nucleotides, the CDR3 is TGTGCCAGCAGCCACCGAGGGTACACTGAAGCTTTCTTT.

This clonotype was observed a handful of times. The chain couples TRBV4-2 to TRBJ1-1; possible D gene TRBD1, 6 bases. Between the trimmed V and J ends, which lost 3 bases and 8 bases, there was a span of 13 bases. The germline V gene encodes CDR1 LGHNA and CDR2 YNFKEQ. This CDR3 has 13 amino acids. The CDR3 reads CASSQEDRWEAFF. The CDR3 DNA reads TGTGCCAGCAGCCAGGAGGACAGATGGGAAGCTTTCTTT.

J is TRBJ1-4 and V is TRBV12-3 or TRBV12-4; the D gene is possibly TRBD1 (5 bases). The CDR3 totals 14 residues. Trimming took off 1 base at V and 10 bases at J, with 13 bases between the two ends. CDR3 protein: CASSLGAGTGKLFF. The DNA of the CDR3 is TGTGCCAGCAGTTTAGGGGCCGGGACGGGAAAACTGTTTTTT.